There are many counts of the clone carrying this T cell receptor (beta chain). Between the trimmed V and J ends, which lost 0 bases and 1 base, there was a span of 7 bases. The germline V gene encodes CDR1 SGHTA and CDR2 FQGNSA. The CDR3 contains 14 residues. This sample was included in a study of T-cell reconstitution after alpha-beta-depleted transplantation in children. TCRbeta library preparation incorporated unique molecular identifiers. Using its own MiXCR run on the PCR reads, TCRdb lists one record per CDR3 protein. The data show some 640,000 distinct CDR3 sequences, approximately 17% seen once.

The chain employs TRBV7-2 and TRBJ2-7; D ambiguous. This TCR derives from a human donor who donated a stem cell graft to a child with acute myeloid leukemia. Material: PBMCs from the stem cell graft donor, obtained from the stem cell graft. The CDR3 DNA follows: TGTGCCAGCAGCTTAGCGGGCAGGTCCTACGAGCAGTACTTC. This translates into CASSLAGRSYEQYF.